This T cell receptor beta chain was sequenced for a study of patients and donors after allogeneic stem cell transplantation. From the RT-PCR reads, TCRdb called clonotypes with MiXCR, one entry per CDR3 protein. The sample yields 150,000 to 200,000 distinct CDR3 sequences, 20% to 25% seen once. There are 13 residues in the CDR3. The V end lost 3 bases, the J end lost 8 bases, and 13 bases lay between the germline ends. This clonotype was seen many times. This receptor was obtained from a human donor who was either an allogeneic HSCT recipient or a stem cell or donor lymphocyte infusion donor (not recorded which). It is not recorded whose cells these are; they may come from a transplant donor. The chain uses TRBV12-3 or TRBV12-4 and TRBJ1-2, with D unclear. Material for sequencing was blood, either unsorted or a sorted T cell fraction (not recorded which). The CDR3 is CASSLLGYLGYTF. The DNA for the CDR3 is TGTGCCAGCAGTTTGTTGGGTTATTTGGGCTACACCTTC.